One sample yielded the 24 T cell receptor beta chains listed below, sequenced in a study of T cells in Graves' hyperthyroidism and ophthalmopathy. Researchers amplified the TCR beta CDR3 regions from RNA transcripts. A set of HTBI primers served as the primers for a first-round RT-PCR of the TCR CDR3. TCRdb re-called the multiplex PCR reads with MiXCR, one entry per CDR3 protein. Here the sample spans roughly 200,000 distinct CDR3 sequences, approximately 20% being singletons. The sequenced sample was blood. All receptors come from a man aged 35-49 years with Graves' hyperthyroidism.

The rearrangement uses TRBV14 and TRBJ2-3; D gene unclear. Germline-derived CDR1 and CDR2 are SGHDN and FVKESK. Trimming took 0 bases from V and 2 from J, leaving 6 bases between them. This CDR3 region has 14 residues. The CDR3 region has the DNA TGTGCCAGCAGCCAAGATTCCACCACAGATACGCAGTATTTT. Amino acids: CASSQDSTTDTQYF.

This clonotype was seen repeatedly, ten times or more. The chain carries TRBV20-1 and TRBJ2-7; weak D call: TRBD2 (6 bases). CDR3 length: 14 residues. The germline V gene encodes CDR1 DFQATT and CDR2 SNEGSKA (reference sequence). Trimming cost V 6 bases and J 2 bases, with 17 bases left between them. CDR3 amino acids: CSASRGLLPYEQYF. Here the CDR3 DNA reads TGCAGTGCCAGTCGGGGACTTCTACCCTACGAGCAGTACTTC.

This clonotype showed up just a few times. The V and J genes are TRBV7-3 and TRBJ2-1, with D hard to call. The CDR3 runs 13 residues. Trimming shortened V by 5 bases and J by 10 bases, and 15 bases separated the two germline ends. Per germline, CDR1 SGHTA and CDR2 FQGTGA. In nucleotides, the CDR3 is TGTGCCAGCAGCCTGACCCCTGGTTTAGAGCAGTTCTTC. It encodes CASSLTPGLEQFF.

The chain links TRBV20-1 to TRBJ2-7; 12 nucleotides match TRBD1. Unmatched junction bases numbered 9, after V lost 0 bases and J lost 9 bases. The CDR3 has 15 amino acids. CDR1 is DFQATT and CDR2 is SNEGSKA in the germline V gene (reference sequence). This CDR3 is CSARDPGQGASVQYF. The CDR3 region has the DNA TGCAGTGCTAGAGACCCGGGACAGGGGGCTTCGGTGCAGTACTTC.

This clonotype was counted many times. At one end, the junction sequence differs from germline, possibly due to a read error. V is TRBV5-1 and J is TRBJ2-3; 10 nucleotides agree with TRBD2. The CDR3 runs to 15 residues. CDR1 SGHRS and CDR2 YFSETQ come from the germline V gene. The CDR3 sequence is CASSLASGGTDTQYF. DNA for the CDR3: TGTGCCAGCAGTTTAGCTAGCGGGGGAACAGATACGCAGTATTTT.

This clonotype was picked up many times. The junction differs from germline at one of its ends, possibly a read error. The chain has TRBV6-2 or TRBV6-3 and TRBJ2-7; D remains ambiguous. Germline V CDR1 and CDR2: MNHEY, SVGEGT. The CDR3 covers 11 residues. This CDR3 is CASSYSFEQYF. The CDR3, as DNA: TGTGCCAGCAGTTACTCCTTCGAGCAGTACTTC.

The genes are TRBV2 and TRBJ1-1; D uncertain. The CDR3 spans 11 residues. V gave up 3 bases and J gave up 10 bases, with 9 bases separating them. In germline, CDR1 is SNHLY, CDR2 FYNNEI. CDR3 residues: CASSEAWGAFF. CDR3 coding DNA: TGTGCCAGCAGTGAGGCGTGGGGAGCTTTCTTT.

This clonotype was seen a handful of times. V and J are TRBV7-8 and TRBJ1-1; D unclear. This CDR3 spans 14 amino acids. Germline CDR1 SGHVS, CDR2 FQNEAQ. Trimming took 5 bases from V and 0 from J, leaving 10 bases between them. The DNA for the CDR3 is TGTGCCAGCAGCGCCGGACGGCTGAACACTGAAGCTTTCTTT. It is translated as CASSAGRLNTEAFF.

There are a few counts of this clonotype. The chain joins TRBV5-8 to TRBJ1-3; 7 positions match TRBD1. Losses at the gene ends were 4 bases for V and 3 bases for J; bases not matched to a gene: 7. The CDR3 covers 15 residues. Germline lookup yields CDR1 SGHTS and CDR2 YDEGEE. The CDR3 nucleotides read TGTGCCAGCAGCATTGGACAGGCGGATGGAAACACCATATATTTT. As protein: CASSIGQADGNTIYF. The full variable domain, with the rest looked up from reference TRBV5-8 and TRBJ1-3, is EAGVTQSPTHLIKTRGQQATLRCSPISGHTSVYWYQQALGLGLQFLLWYDEGEERNRGNFPPRFSGRQFPNYSSELNVNALELEDSALYLCASSIGQADGNTIYFGEGSWLTVV.

This clonotype was seen repeatedly, ten times or more. V gene TRBV7-2 combines with J gene TRBJ2-5; 13 bases match TRBD2. The germline V gene encodes CDR1 SGHTA and CDR2 FQGNSA. This CDR3 is 15 amino acids long. V trimming: 4 bases; J trimming: 5 bases; junction bases outside the gene matches: 4. The CDR3 loop is CASSWTSGGLETQYF. The CDR3 DNA reads TGTGCCAGCAGCTGGACTAGCGGGGGTTTGGAGACCCAGTACTTC.

This clonotype was detected many times. J is TRBJ2-7 and V is TRBV3-1, with a possible D match to TRBD1 (5 bases). CDR3 size: 15 residues. Germline loops: CDR1 LGHDT, CDR2 YNNKEL (reference sequence). The V and J ends lost 8 bases and 7 bases respectively, with 24 bases between them. CDR3: CASRKTAGPTREQYF. CDR3 bases: TGTGCCAGCCGCAAAACGGCAGGGCCTACGAGGGAGCAGTACTTC.

This clonotype was recorded many times. The chain has TRBV29-1 and TRBJ1-1, with D uncertain. The CDR3 consists of 10 residues. The germline V and J ends were trimmed by 5 bases and 3 bases, with 4 bases remaining between them. Germline CDR1 reads SQVTM; CDR2 reads ANQGSEA. The CDR3 coding sequence is TGCAGCGTTTTAGACACTGAAGCTTTCTTT. It specifies CSVLDTEAFF.

This clonotype was picked up a small number of times. The rearrangement links TRBV20-1 to TRBJ2-3; 9 positions match TRBD1. This CDR3 has 14 amino acids. Germline trimming cut 5 bases from V and 2 bases from J; bases unmatched to any gene: 5. Germline values: CDR1 DFQATT, CDR2 SNEGSKA (reference sequence). The CDR3 region is CSAPGQGHTDTQYF. In nucleotides, the CDR3 is TGCAGTGCTCCGGGACAGGGCCACACAGATACGCAGTATTTT.

This clonotype was counted at least ten times. This chain uses TRBV7-3 with TRBJ2-2; D remains unclear. Germline V gene data show CDR1 as SGHTA and CDR2 as FQGTGA. The CDR3 consists of 12 residues. Trimming removed 5 bases from V and 5 bases from J, with 6 bases in between. The CDR3 nucleotides read TGTGCCAGCAGCCCCAGTACCGGGGAGCTGTTTTTT. Protein: CASSPSTGELFF.

The sample holds many counts of this clonotype. The V gene is TRBV7-2, the J gene TRBJ2-1; TRBD2 is a possible D gene (6 bases). Germline lookup yields CDR1 SGHTA and CDR2 FQGNSA. Trimming removed 1 base at V and 8 bases at J, with 18 bases between. The CDR3 has 16 amino acids. As DNA, the CDR3 is TGTGCCAGCAGCTTAGGAGGCGGAGGACTACCGCATGAGCAGTTCTTC. Translating gives CASSLGGGGLPHEQFF.

This clonotype showed up many times. The rearrangement joins TRBV20-1 to TRBJ2-7, with D possibly matching TRBD2 (5 bases). V was shortened by 0 bases and J by 7 bases, with 19 bases between the two germline ends. This CDR3 region has 15 residues. Per germline, CDR1 DFQATT and CDR2 SNEGSKA (reference sequence). Here the CDR3 DNA reads TGCAGTGCTAGAGAAAACCTAGGACTTCTCGGGGAGCAGTACTTC. Translating it yields CSARENLGLLGEQYF.

This clonotype has only a few counts. The V and J genes are TRBV7-2 and TRBJ2-2; D unresolved. V was clipped by 4 bases and J by 7 bases, with 13 bases between them. The germline V gene encodes CDR1 SGHTA and CDR2 FQGNSA. The CDR3 has 14 residues. CDR3: CASSSAVRGGELFF. CDR3 nucleotide sequence: TGTGCCAGCAGCTCCGCGGTTCGCGGCGGGGAGCTGTTTTTT. The whole variable domain, filled in from reference TRBV7-2 and TRBJ2-2, reads GAGVSQSPSNKVTEKGKDVELRCDPISGHTALYWYRQSLGQGLEFLIYFQGNSAPDKSGLPSDRFSAERTGGSVSTLTIQRTQQEDSAVYLCASSSAVRGGELFFGEGSRLTVL.

This clonotype occurred many times. J is TRBJ1-6 and V is TRBV18; 9 positions agree with TRBD1. J lost 10 bases, V lost 3 bases, and 4 bases had no gene match. The length of the CDR3 is 14 residues. CDR1 is KGHSH and CDR2 is LQKENI in the germline V gene. As DNA, the CDR3 is TGTGCCAGCTCACCTGGGACAGGGCGATCACCCCTCCACTTT. Its protein is CASSPGTGRSPLHF.

This clonotype was seen many times. The V call is TRBV20-1, the J call TRBJ2-2, with 8 bases matching TRBD2. Germline-derived CDR1 and CDR2 are DFQATT and SNEGSKA (reference sequence). V gave up 6 bases and J gave up 3 bases; unmatched junction bases: 9. This CDR3 is 15 amino acids long. CDR3 amino acids: CSASVAGRDTGELFF. Here the CDR3 DNA reads TGCAGTGCCTCCGTAGCGGGGCGTGACACCGGGGAGCTGTTTTTT.

This clonotype was detected ten times or more. The chain carries TRBV20-1 and TRBJ1-1; a possible D gene is TRBD1 (5 bases). V was clipped by 1 base and J by 0 bases, with 18 bases between them. Germline assignment: CDR1 DFQATT and CDR2 SNEGSKA (reference sequence). This CDR3 contains 17 residues. CDR3 sequence (DNA): TGCAGTGCTAGAGCGGGACTCCGGGCTAGGTTGAACACTGAAGCTTTCTTT. This translates into CSARAGLRARLNTEAFF.

This clonotype was seen a handful of times. J is TRBJ2-7 and V is TRBV9, with 9 bases fitting TRBD2. With V trimmed by 3 bases and J by 1 base, 8 bases remained unmatched. The CDR3 has 16 residues. In germline, CDR1 is SGDLS, CDR2 YYNGEE. CDR3 sequence: CASSAVAGASSYEQYF. CDR3 DNA sequence: TGTGCCAGCAGCGCCGTAGCGGGGGCCTCTTCCTACGAGCAGTACTTC.

The sample holds many counts of this clonotype. V and J are TRBV7-9 and TRBJ2-1; D uncertain. Deletions cut 6 bases from V and 8 bases from J, with 14 bases between. Germline lookup yields CDR1 SEHNR and CDR2 FQNEAQ (reference sequence). This CDR3 is 13 amino acids long. The CDR3 loop reads CASSSRGPDEQFF. The DNA of the CDR3 is TGTGCCAGCAGTTCTCGAGGCCCGGATGAGCAGTTCTTC.

This clonotype was recorded many times. The rearrangement links TRBV7-8 to TRBJ1-2, with D perhaps matching TRBD1 (6 bases). There are 15 residues in the CDR3. V dropped 5 bases and J dropped 0 bases, with 13 bases sitting between them. CDR1 and CDR2 from the germline V gene are SGHVS and FQNEAQ. DNA for the CDR3: TGTGCCAGCAGCCCAGTAGCAGGGGCTAACTATGGCTACACCTTC. As protein: CASSPVAGANYGYTF.

In this sample, this clonotype turned up a few times. This CDR3 reads CASSTSGAGRQETQYF. The DNA for the CDR3 is TGTGCCAGCAGCACGAGTGGGGCGGGCAGGCAAGAGACCCAGTACTTC. The V gene is TRBV7-2, the J gene TRBJ2-5; D could derive from TRBD1 or TRBD2 (5 bases each). The CDR3 runs 16 residues. The germline V gene has CDR1 SGHTA and CDR2 FQGNSA. V lost 5 bases to trimming and J lost 2 bases, with 18 bases between them.